What follows are 27 T cell receptor beta chains derived from one specimen sequenced in a study of T-cell memory formation after mild COVID-19. TCRdb fed the 5' RACE reads into MiXCR, producing one record per CDR3 protein. The sample has over 350,000 distinct CDR3 sequences, 16% seen once; the top ten hold roughly a fifth. The sample consisted of PBMCs or a T cell subset sorted from them (not recorded which). The receptor set was obtained from a man aged 18 to 29 who had mild COVID-19 (a few samples of this study predate the infection). Cell type and time point are not known.

Only a few counts were recorded for this clonotype. The gene calls are TRBV7-3 and TRBJ2-3; D is undetermined. Germline assignment: CDR1 SGHTA and CDR2 FQGTGA. Trimming removed 1 base at V and 0 bases at J, with 8 bases between. The CDR3 spans 15 residues. In DNA, the CDR3 is TGTGCCAGCAGCTTAAACGGGTTGAGCACAGATACGCAGTATTTT. Amino acid sequence: CASSLNGLSTDTQYF.

The gene calls are TRBV20-1 and TRBJ1-4; TRBD1 might be the D (5 bases). CDR1 is DFQATT, CDR2 SNEGSKA, per germline (reference sequence). This CDR3 comprises 14 residues. The V gene lost 0 bases and the J gene lost 8 bases, with 13 bases spanning the gap. In nucleotides, the CDR3 is TGCAGTGCTAGAGATCCCAGGGTCGAAGAAAAACTGTTTTTT. Its protein product is CSARDPRVEEKLFF.

Only a few counts were recorded for this clonotype. V and J are TRBV7-2 and TRBJ1-2; D is perhaps TRBD1 (6 bases). The germline gives CDR1 SGHTA, CDR2 FQGNSA. The ends were cut back, 2 bases at V and 7 bases at J, with 14 bases in the middle. This CDR3 has 14 residues. The CDR3 region is CASSLTGKLSGYTF. CDR3 nucleotides: TGTGCCAGCAGCTTAACAGGGAAGCTGAGTGGCTACACCTTC.

This clonotype came up a few times. The V gene is TRBV28, the J gene TRBJ1-2; the D gene is possibly TRBD1 (6 bases). The V gene lost 5 bases and the J gene lost 4 bases, with 17 bases spanning the gap. The CDR3 spans 15 residues. Germline V gene sequence: CDR1 MDHEN, CDR2 SYDVKM. This CDR3 is CASSKPGRGVYGYTF. CDR3 nucleotide sequence: TGTGCCAGCAGTAAACCGGGAAGGGGGGTCTATGGCTACACCTTC.

The chain employs TRBV7-2 and TRBJ2-3; D remains ambiguous. There are 12 residues in the CDR3. V was clipped by 5 bases and J by 5 bases, with 8 bases between them. The germline CDR1 and CDR2 sequences are SGHTA and FQGNSA. This chain's CDR3 is CASSRVGDTQYF. DNA for the CDR3: TGTGCCAGCAGCCGGGTCGGAGATACGCAGTATTTT.

This clonotype was recorded a few times. The rearrangement uses TRBV4-1 and TRBJ1-1; D uncertain. Trimming removed 4 bases from V and 0 bases from J, with 9 bases in between. This CDR3 has 14 residues. Germline V gene lookup returns CDR1 MGHRA and CDR2 YSYEKL. CDR3 bases: TGCGCCAGCAGCCCAGCAGAGATGAACACTGAAGCTTTCTTT. Encoded protein: CASSPAEMNTEAFF.

Only a few counts were recorded for this clonotype. CDR3 DNA: TGTGCCAGCAGCGGACTAGCGGGGGACTTCAACGAGCAGTACGTC. It is translated as CASSGLAGDFNEQYV. The genes are TRBV6-2 or TRBV6-3 and TRBJ2-7, with 13 nucleotides matching TRBD2. The CDR3 consists of 15 residues. Germline assignment: CDR1 MNHEY and CDR2 SVGEGT. The J segment lost 5 bases and the V segment lost 6 bases, leaving 7 bases of the junction unmatched.

The gene calls are TRBV15 and TRBJ1-5; D gene uncertain. V was clipped by 1 base and J by 4 bases, with 8 bases between them. The CDR3 runs to 14 residues. Germline V gene sequence: CDR1 LNHNV, CDR2 YYDKDF (reference sequence). This chain's CDR3 is CATSRGRENQPQHF. In DNA form, the CDR3 reads TGTGCCACCAGCAGAGGAAGAGAAAATCAGCCCCAGCATTTT.

This clonotype was detected only a few times. The chain carries TRBV7-2 and TRBJ2-4; no definite D call. V lost 1 base to trimming and J lost 2 bases, with 3 bases between them. There are 13 residues in the CDR3. Germline CDR1 is SGHTA and CDR2 is FQGNSA. In DNA, the CDR3 is TGTGCCAGCAGCTTAGGGACCAAAAACATTCAGTACTTC. The encoded protein is CASSLGTKNIQYF.

This clonotype was detected only a few times. Compared with germline, one end of the junction differs, possibly owing to a read error. V gene TRBV5-1 combines with J gene TRBJ1-1, with D maybe TRBD1 (5 bases). The CDR3 extends over 15 amino acids. Looked up from germline, CDR1 is SGHRS and CDR2 is YFSETQ. The CDR3 reads CASSLVTTAGDEALF. The CDR3, as DNA: TGCGCCAGCAGCTTGGTCACGACGGCGGGGGATGAAGCTTTATTT.

This clonotype was recorded many times. The CDR3 region is CATSSQGSSQFFTGELFF. The CDR3 nucleotides read TGTGCCACCAGCAGCCAGGGGTCCTCTCAATTTTTTACCGGGGAGCTGTTTTTT. This chain uses TRBV15 with TRBJ2-2, with a weak D call TRBD1 (6 bases). V was clipped by 3 bases and J by 5 bases, with 22 bases between them. Germline V lookup: CDR1 LNHNV, CDR2 YYDKDF (reference sequence). The CDR3 consists of 18 residues.

This clonotype was seen repeatedly, ten times or more. V is TRBV20-1 and J is TRBJ2-3; 9 bases map to TRBD2. The germline CDR1 and CDR2 sequences are DFQATT and SNEGSKA (reference sequence). Losses at the gene ends were 4 bases for V and 7 bases for J; bases not matched to a gene: 9. The CDR3 has 14 amino acids. The CDR3 loop is CSAISGGGGNTQYF. CDR3 nucleotides: TGCAGTGCTATTAGCGGGGGAGGCGGTAATACGCAGTATTTT.

V is TRBV6-2 or TRBV6-3 and J is TRBJ2-1, with 11 bases lining up with TRBD2. CDR3 length equals 15 residues. Germline V gives CDR1 MNHEY, CDR2 SVGEGT. The junction had 12 bases not matched to a gene; V was cut back by 7 bases and J by 10 bases. Here the CDR3 reads CASTSGTSGFGEQFF. The CDR3 nucleotides read TGTGCCAGCACTTCGGGGACTAGCGGTTTCGGGGAGCAGTTCTTC.

CDR3 protein: CASSLDRGTDTEAFF. The CDR3 region has the DNA TGTGCCAGCAGCTTGGACAGGGGAACGGACACTGAAGCTTTCTTT. The V gene is TRBV5-6, the J gene TRBJ1-1; 7 bases line up with TRBD1. Germline V gene data show CDR1 as SGHDT and CDR2 as YYEEEE. The CDR3 has 15 residues. J was trimmed by 3 bases and V by 0 bases; bases with no gene match: 5.

The CDR3 loop reads CASSIGTGTKTEAFF. The CDR3 region has the DNA TGTGCCAGTAGTATTGGGACAGGGACGAAGACTGAAGCTTTCTTT. This chain links TRBV19 with TRBJ1-1; TRBD1 agrees at 9 bases. CDR1 LNHDA and CDR2 SQIVND come from the germline V gene (reference sequence). The CDR3 extends over 15 amino acids. V gave up 3 bases and J gave up 5 bases; unmatched junction bases: 7.

This clonotype was detected many times. The gene calls are TRBV27 and TRBJ2-7; 13 bases fit TRBD2. Trimming took 6 bases from V and 4 from J; bases not matched to a gene: 6. This CDR3 region has 15 residues. Germline CDR1 and CDR2: MNHEY and SMNVEV (reference sequence). CDR3 sequence reads: CASSLGTSGVYEQYF. The DNA of the CDR3 is TGTGCCAGCAGCCTTGGGACTAGCGGGGTGTACGAGCAGTACTTC.

This clonotype has only a few counts. The chain carries TRBV5-1 and TRBJ2-5; D is unclear. CDR1 SGHRS and CDR2 YFSETQ come from the germline V gene. This CDR3 is built from 14 residues. V gave up 4 bases and J gave up 2 bases, with 12 bases separating them. CDR3 sequence reads: CASSPSVLQETQYF. For the CDR3, the DNA is TGCGCCAGCAGCCCTAGTGTCCTTCAAGAGACCCAGTACTTC.

There are a few counts of this clonotype. J is TRBJ1-1 and V is TRBV5-4; D remains unclear. This CDR3 is built from 13 residues. Trimming shortened V by 5 bases and J by 1 base, and 9 bases separated the two germline ends. The germline V gene encodes CDR1 SGHNT and CDR2 YYREEE (reference sequence). The CDR3 region is CASSMPRNTEAFF. The CDR3 DNA reads as TGTGCCAGCAGTATGCCACGGAACACTGAAGCTTTCTTT.

The chain carries TRBV6-5 and TRBJ2-1; D ambiguous. The CDR3 covers 14 residues. CDR1 and CDR2 from the germline V gene are MNHEY and SVGAGI. V shed 2 bases and J shed 4 bases, with 9 bases lying between them. The chain's CDR3 is CASSYNPTYNEQFF. The CDR3 region has the DNA TGTGCCAGCAGTTACAACCCGACGTACAATGAGCAGTTCTTC.

This clonotype was seen only a few times. The CDR3 sequence: CSAKAGRNTEAFF. DNA of the CDR3: TGCAGTGCTAAGGCCGGACGGAACACTGAAGCTTTCTTT. This chain uses TRBV20-1 with TRBJ1-1; the D is unclear. This CDR3 comprises 13 residues. Per germline, CDR1 DFQATT and CDR2 SNEGSKA (reference sequence). With 4 bases removed from V and 1 base from J, the gap between germline ends came to 10 bases.

This rearrangement joins TRBV6-5 to TRBJ1-2, with 11 nucleotides matching TRBD1. The J segment lost 0 bases and the V segment lost 6 bases, leaving 6 bases of the junction unmatched. Germline V gene lookup returns CDR1 MNHEY and CDR2 SVGAGI. The CDR3 has 16 amino acids. The CDR3 sequence: CASRRTGGLANYGYTF. DNA for the CDR3: TGTGCCAGCAGGCGGACAGGGGGCTTAGCTAACTATGGCTACACCTTC.

In its sample, this clonotype was seen many times. The chain joins TRBV7-3 to TRBJ1-1, with 8 bases that match TRBD1. This CDR3 is built from 15 residues. Germline lookup yields CDR1 SGHTA and CDR2 FQGTGA. With 5 bases clipped from V and 10 bases from J, the junction kept 15 bases outside the gene matches. CDR3 coding DNA: TGTGCCAGCAGCCCGGCCGGACAGGGAAGGTCAGGAGCTTTCTTT. This encodes CASSPAGQGRSGAFF.

The V call is TRBV6-2 or TRBV6-3, the J call TRBJ2-1; TRBD2 aligns across 12 bases. Looked up from germline, CDR1 is MNHEY and CDR2 is SVGEGT. The CDR3 length is 14 residues. The J segment lost 9 bases and the V segment lost 4 bases, leaving 4 bases of the junction unmatched. The CDR3 here is CASSFGTSGFEQFF. The CDR3 nucleotides read TGTGCCAGCAGTTTCGGGACTAGCGGGTTTGAGCAGTTCTTC.

This clonotype occurred a few times. The J gene is TRBJ2-1, the V gene TRBV5-1; 7 positions match TRBD2. Germline V CDR1 and CDR2: SGHRS, YFSETQ. The CDR3 has 17 amino acids. After removal of 2 bases from V and 7 bases from J, the junction contained 15 bases not matched to a gene. As DNA, the CDR3 is TGCGCCAGCAGCTTTTTGGCGGGGGTTAACGGCAGGAATGAGCAGTTCTTC. Protein sequence: CASSFLAGVNGRNEQFF. The full variable domain, its missing parts supplied by reference TRBV5-1 and TRBJ2-1, is KAGVTQTPRYLIKTRGQQVTLSCSPISGHRSVSWYQQTPGQGLQFLFEYFSETQRNKGNFPGRFSGRQFSNSRSEMNVSTLELGDSALYLCASSFLAGVNGRNEQFFGPGTRLTVL.

This clonotype was recorded many times. The V gene is TRBV7-2, the J gene TRBJ2-3; D possibly corresponds to TRBD2 (7 bases). The CDR3 is 19 residues long. Germline-derived CDR1 and CDR2 are SGHTA and FQGNSA. V was pared by 5 bases and J by 3 bases, with 27 bases between. CDR3: CASSREGRGGTPATDTQYF. In nucleotides, the CDR3 is TGTGCCAGCAGCCGAGAGGGGAGGGGGGGCACCCCAGCGACAGATACGCAGTATTTT.

The J gene is TRBJ2-1, the V gene TRBV3-1; 7 bases match TRBD1. V dropped 4 bases and J dropped 8; count of bases not matched to a gene: 5. This CDR3 has 13 residues. CDR1 and CDR2 (germline): LGHDT, YNNKEL (reference sequence). CDR3 sequence reads: CASSLRDSDEQFF. In DNA form, the CDR3 reads TGTGCCAGCAGCCTCCGGGACAGTGATGAGCAGTTCTTC.

This clonotype was counted a single time. V gene TRBV11-2 combines with J gene TRBJ1-1; D is unclear. This CDR3 region has 14 residues. The V and J ends lost 3 bases and 8 bases respectively, with 16 bases between them. Germline V gene data show CDR1 as SGHAT and CDR2 as FQNNGV. The CDR3 DNA follows: TGTGCCAGCAGCTTCAGGACCACGGGCCGGGAAGCTTTCTTT. It encodes CASSFRTTGREAFF. The full variable domain, with the rest looked up from reference TRBV11-2 and TRBJ1-1, is EAGVAQSPRYKIIEKRQSVAFWCNPISGHATLYWYQQILGQGPKLLIQFQNNGVVDDSQLPKDRFSAERLKGVDSTLKIQPAKLEDSAVYLCASSFRTTGREAFFGQGTRLTVV.